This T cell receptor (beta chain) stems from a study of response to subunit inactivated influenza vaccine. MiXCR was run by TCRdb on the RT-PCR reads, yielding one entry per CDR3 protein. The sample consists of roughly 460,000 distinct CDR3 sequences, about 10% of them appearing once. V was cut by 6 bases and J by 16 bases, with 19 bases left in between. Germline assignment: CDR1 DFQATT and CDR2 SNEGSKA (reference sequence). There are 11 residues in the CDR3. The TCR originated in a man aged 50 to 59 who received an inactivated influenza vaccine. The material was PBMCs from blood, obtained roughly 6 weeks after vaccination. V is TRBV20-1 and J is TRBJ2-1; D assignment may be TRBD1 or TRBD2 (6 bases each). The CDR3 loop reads CSAQRGASAFF. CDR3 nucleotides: TGCAGTGCGCAGAGGGGGGCTAGCGCCTTCTTC.